What follows is one TCR beta chain and its context. Its target antigen remains unknown. No much larger clone is present one base from it, and per-base qualities are unavailable. The data derive from a study of cytomegalovirus exposure and HLA in healthy donors (dated by TCRdb to about 2017). About the full investigation: An earlier analysis of roughly 570 of the donors reported 276 Gb of sequence data and around 110 million unique TCR beta sequences obtained from roughly 180 million T cells. Among the roughly 400 genotyped donors, roughly 80% belonged to the genetic ancestry cluster associated with self-reported Caucasian donors. Both class I and class II loci were covered by HLA typing, at four-digit resolution. Donor age, sex, ethnicity and CMV serostatus were compiled together with the repertoire data. In the later analysis, no new phenotypic data were used to find candidate immune exposures; instead, reliance was placed on TCR beta sequences and their occurrence across donors. The number of donors typed differed by locus, with 629-630 for A, B, C, DRB1 and DQB1, roughly 520 for DQA1, over 600 for DPA1, and 450 to 480 for DPB1. Besides the first cohort of 666 subjects, a separate validation cohort made up of 90 to 150 different subjects was used. All discovery cohort repertoires had been generated using a single sequencing platform. The aim of the study was to test whether cataloging public T cell receptors could identify signatures of past pathogen exposure. Roughly 320 gigabases of sequencing data and 70 million to 100 million unique TCR sequences made up an early release that covered several hundred HLA-typed donors. Among roughly 400 genotyped donors of the cohort, an average of about 240,000 unique TCR beta nucleotide sequences was sequenced per donor, of which 15% to 20% were non-productive. To study patterns of TCR occurrence, a later analysis re-analyzed previously published TCR beta repertoires from several hundred donors and added high-resolution HLA genotyping. The study combined high-throughput TCR immunosequencing, statistical association of individual TCRs with disease status, and machine learning to predict cytomegalovirus infection status. An earlier analysis of roughly 600 of the donors used high-throughput TCR beta sequencing to judge whether each TCR beta V gene segment behaved as functional or pseudogenic. Roughly 5 DR-DQ haplotypes were treated as single units for association and clustering because of strong linkage in the cohort. Genome-wide SNP genotypes for about 65% of the roughly 700 donors were used in a later genetic analysis, which treated that subset as a discovery cohort. Using immunosequencing, the study profiled T cell repertoires from about 620 subjects and related those repertoires to cytomegalovirus serostatus. Overall results and qualifications from the work: According to a later analysis, TCR association rates differed among HLA loci, with DRB1 alleles showing the most associated TCRs and HLA-C alleles showing the fewest. The study gave a list of about 150 TCR beta chains associated with cytomegalovirus. The earlier analysis of 450 to 700 of the donors excluded over 15 rarely observed V segments, including chromosome 9 orphons, because counts were too low. According to a later genetic analysis, donors in an Asian-associated ancestry cluster had fewer N-insertions in productive TCRs than the approximately 700-donor mean. In an earlier analysis of approximately 590 of the donors, most TCR beta V segments appeared in productive rearrangements about 87% or about 30% of the time, broadly matching IMGT annotations. While some public TCRs were present in many individuals, most TCR sequences turned up only very rarely across donors. Immune exposure information for the cohort was limited to CMV serostatus. In a later analysis, most CMV-associated TCR beta chains were found to appear HLA-restricted, with HLA associations seemingly driven largely by CMV exposure. Roughly uniform sequencing depth across donors was assumed in presence/absence analyses, although this assumption may not hold. Several of the top co-occurrence clusters appeared to be linked to parvovirus B19, influenza, CMV and Epstein-Barr virus, according to a later analysis. The classifier was reported to diagnose cytomegalovirus status with high specificity and sensitivity in both the original cohort and the validation cohort. The authors suggested that the approach could potentially be generalized to other disease states and immunological phenotypes. A further reported finding was that TCR beta sequences accurately predicted the HLA-A and HLA-B alleles for most subjects in the first cohort. In a later analysis, HLA-associated TCR beta chains were found to be more clonally expanded and to have lower generation probabilities than equally common non-associated chains. A cluster of highly shared sequence variants was judged likely to be a technical artifact of the sequencing pipeline. In a later analysis, around 17,000 TCR beta sequences were associated with specific HLA alleles at a false discovery rate of 0.05. When HLA alleles, especially DR and DQ, strongly co-occurred, TCR associations were difficult to assign to individual alleles. The 87-base-pair reads could not distinguish some IMGT-functional V segments, including TRBV6-2 and TRBV6-3, so those segments were excluded. Correlated functional status among segregating V segments might reflect linkage disequilibrium, but an unknown experimental factor could not be ruled out. Because some donors lacked HLA typing at each locus, the association tests relied only on the typed subset. In this cohort, only TCR beta chains were sequenced, and detectable features were limited by the absence of alpha or paired-chain data. In vitro tests confirmed that a few of the cytomegalovirus-associated TCR beta chains recognize cytomegalovirus antigens. A later genetic analysis associated a missense DCLRE1C variant with V-gene and J-gene trimming of TCR beta chains, and an independent cohort replicated the association.

The cohort consisted of 600 to 750 healthy bone marrow donors. All cohort members were sampled while nominally healthy, although unrecorded immune exposures were likely present. The donor was CMV seronegative and belonged to the group of around 350 seronegative cohort members. A peripheral blood sample was collected from each donor, and TCR beta sequencing was performed on peripheral blood mononuclear cells. Genomic DNA was extracted from the blood cell samples with the Qiagen DNeasy Blood Extraction Kit. The CDR3 measures 16 amino acids from cysteine to phenylalanine. Kept here is only the CDR3 DNA, which spans 48 bases and is read in frame from base 1. V gives up 2 bases and J gives up 13 bases, and the segment between their germline ends measures 21 bases. The CDR1 and CDR2 encoded by the germline V gene (reference sequence) are MNHNY and SVGAGI. The library was made by the immunoSEQ multiplex PCR assay. A mixture of 60 forward primers for TCR Vbeta segments and 13 reverse primers for TCR Jbeta segments was used in the multiplex PCR. The CDR3 region of rearranged TCR beta genes was amplified from genomic DNA with a multiplex PCR assay. The amplified TCR beta libraries were sequenced on the Illumina HiSeq System as 87-base-pair reads. The original pipeline was this. Across the 666 repertoires, a later analysis counted roughly 84 million unique TCR beta chains, about 10 million of which were shared by at least two donors. A nearest-neighbor algorithm error-corrected the raw reads and collapsed the reads into unique sequences, merging closely related sequences to remove PCR and sequencing errors. CDR3 sequences were aligned to IMGT reference sequences to assign V, D and J gene segments. Each retained sequence needed at least a six-nucleotide match to both a V gene segment and a J gene segment. A rearrangement counted as productive if the CDR3 had no stop codons and remained in frame with V and J, and every other rearrangement counted as non-productive. Following IMGT convention, CDR3 was defined as the stretch from the second conserved V-encoded cysteine up to the conserved J-encoded phenylalanine. In an earlier analysis of approximately 590 of the donors, sequences lacking an unambiguous match to a single V gene segment were excluded. In an earlier analysis of approximately 560 of the donors, a V segment was called functional when productive rearrangements were above 56.7%, and segregating when the standard deviation between donors exceeded 5%. To diagnose cytomegalovirus status from the catalog of TCR beta chain sequences, a statistical classification framework was built. V and J gene assignment, in a later analysis, came from comparing TCR nucleotide sequences with IMGT/GENE-DB human TR gene sequences. A later analysis assigned CDR3 sequences and most-parsimonious VDJ recombination scenarios with the TCRdist pipeline. A later analysis defined each TCR beta chain by its CDR3 amino acid sequence plus V-gene family, and excluded reads lacking a unique V-gene family. As a way to deal with suspected cross-contamination and a sequencing artifact, a later analysis dropped 450 to 700 nucleotide sequences that were highly shared and had low generation probability. In a later analysis, a clonal expansion index for each public chain was calculated from normalized within-repertoire ranks of inferred template counts. In a later analysis, generation probabilities were computed using a VDJ recombination model fitted to out-of-frame rearrangements, and the results were checked against IGoR. Hypergeometric tests were used in a later analysis to score TCR-TCR, TCR-HLA and TCR-CMV co-occurrence, with a repertoire-size bias correction applied to the TCR pairs. To estimate false discovery rates, a later analysis permuted the HLA or CMV assignments 20 times. In a later analysis, co-occurring TCRs were grouped using DBSCAN, with TCRdist sequence similarity added in when clustering inside HLA-allele-positive subsets. Repertoires with fewer than 30,000 or more than 120,000 public chains, plus five repertoires with anomalous nucleotide sharing, were excluded from co-occurrence clustering. Sourced from immuneACCESS, this table was stored by TCRdb with only in-frame sequences that have V and J called. A share of the clones is absent; for the studies checked, an unresolved V gene accounts for under half, and the remainder has no known explanation. V and J calls and clone size are as listed in that table; D and trimming were resolved from the DNA. In all, the sample holds about 160,000 clones, and about 83% of those were seen once. The biggest ten clones account for 0.85% to 1% of the sample.

The receptor comes from a woman aged 25 to 39 in good health and CMV-seronegative. Sequenced input: PBMCs. Rearrangement joined TRBV6-6 to TRBJ1-6; the D region possibly corresponds to TRBD1 (5 bases align). The sequenced DNA: TGTGCCAGCAGTTACACCCCGGGGGGAGGGAGCACTCCCCTCCACTTT. It translates as CASSYTPGGGSTPLHF.